The rows below give T cell receptor beta chains drawn from one sample of a study of blood T cell repertoires in COVID-19. TCRdb keeps only in-frame clones here, not all; method: immunoSEQ multiplex PCR. The sample carries about 140,000 clones, around 89% recorded once. Sequencing was done on a sample of peripheral blood. All receptors derive from a woman at least 80 years old with acute or convalescent COVID-19. CDR3s include the opening cysteine and the closing phenylalanine or tryptophan. Fields, in order: J gene, V gene, clone size, D gene, CDR3 DNA, CDR3 protein. A D gene is named only where the DNA matches it firmly. Rows may omit the clone size; those that give it use once, few, many or a size class.

J gene: TRBJ1-5; V gene: TRBV6-6; clone size: .; D gene: .; CDR3 DNA: TGTGCCAGCAGCAAATCCGGACAGATTAGCAATCAGCCCCAGCATTTT; CDR3 protein: CASSKSGQISNQPQHF
J gene: TRBJ2-7; V gene: TRBV12-3/TRBV12-4; clone size: .; D gene: .; CDR3 DNA: TGTGCCAGCACCTTAACAGGGTACGAGCAGTACTTC; CDR3 protein: CASTLTGYEQYF
J gene: TRBJ2-7; V gene: TRBV10-3; clone size: .; D gene: TRBD1; CDR3 DNA: TGTGCCATCAGTCCCCTTTGGACAGGAGGACCCTACGAGCAGTACTTC; CDR3 protein: CAISPLWTGGPYEQYF
J gene: TRBJ2-1; V gene: TRBV2; clone size: .; D gene: .; CDR3 DNA: TGTGCCAGCAGTTTTTTAAGGAGCTCCTACAATGAGCAGTTCTTC; CDR3 protein: CASSFLRSSYNEQFF
J gene: TRBJ2-5; V gene: TRBV18; clone size: .; D gene: TRBD2; CDR3 DNA: TGTGCCAGCTCACCTAGCGGGGAGCGAGAGACCCAGTACTTC; CDR3 protein: CASSPSGERETQYF
J gene: TRBJ1-1; V gene: TRBV5-4; clone size: .; D gene: TRBD1; CDR3 DNA: TGTGCCAGCAGCTGGGGACAGGGGGTGACTGAAGCTTTCTTT; CDR3 protein: CASSWGQGVTEAFF
J gene: TRBJ2-1; V gene: TRBV3-1/TRBV3-2; clone size: .; D gene: .; CDR3 DNA: TGTGCCAGCAGCCCAAATAAGGGGCTTTACAATGAGCAGTTCTTC; CDR3 protein: CASSPNKGLYNEQFF
J gene: TRBJ2-1; V gene: TRBV5-1; clone size: once; D gene: TRBD2; CDR3 DNA: TGCGCCAGCAGCTTGGAAGGGCCAGCGGGGCTCTTATATGAGCAGTTCTTC; CDR3 protein: CASSLEGPAGLLYEQFF
J gene: TRBJ1-3; V gene: TRBV12-5; clone size: .; D gene: .; CDR3 DNA: TGTGCTAGTGGCCCGAGTGGCAGGGGCTCTGGAAACACCATATATTTT; CDR3 protein: CASGPSGRGSGNTIYF
J gene: TRBJ2-1; V gene: TRBV11-2; clone size: .; D gene: .; CDR3 DNA: TGTGCCAGCAGCTTAGCGGGGGGCCAATACAATGAGCAGTTCTTC; CDR3 protein: CASSLAGGQYNEQFF
J gene: TRBJ2-2; V gene: TRBV3-1/TRBV3-2; clone size: .; D gene: TRBD1; CDR3 DNA: TGTGCCAGCAGGACAGGGTTCGCCGGGGAGCTGTTTTTT; CDR3 protein: CASRTGFAGELFF
J gene: TRBJ1-3; V gene: TRBV7-8; clone size: once; D gene: .; CDR3 DNA: TGTGCCAGCAGCTTAGTGGGGCAGGGACTTTACTCTGGAAACACCATATATTTT; CDR3 protein: CASSLVGQGLYSGNTIYF
J gene: TRBJ1-3; V gene: TRBV19; clone size: .; D gene: TRBD1; CDR3 DNA: TGTGCCAGTAGTGCAGGGGGCTCTGGAAACACCATATATTTT; CDR3 protein: CASSAGGSGNTIYF
J gene: TRBJ2-1; V gene: TRBV5-1; clone size: .; D gene: .; CDR3 DNA: TGCGCCAGCAGCTTGGCGCAGGGAAGGGGCAATGAGCAGTTCTTC; CDR3 protein: CASSLAQGRGNEQFF
J gene: TRBJ2-1; V gene: TRBV5-6; clone size: .; D gene: .; CDR3 DNA: TGTGCCAGCAGCTCCGGGATCCTTTACAATGAGCAGTTCTTC; CDR3 protein: CASSSGILYNEQFF
J gene: TRBJ2-2; V gene: TRBV30; clone size: .; D gene: TRBD2; CDR3 DNA: TGTGCCTCGAGGGAGGGACCCCTCGTCGGGGAGCTGTTTTTT; CDR3 protein: CASREGPLVGELFF
J gene: TRBJ1-4; V gene: TRBV16; clone size: .; D gene: .; CDR3 DNA: TGTGCCAGCAGCCAAACGACACTTAATGAAAAACTGTTTTTT; CDR3 protein: CASSQTTLNEKLFF
J gene: TRBJ1-2; V gene: TRBV2; clone size: .; D gene: .; CDR3 DNA: TGTGCCAGCAAGCAAGCTGGTTATGGCTACACCTTC; CDR3 protein: CASKQAGYGYTF
J gene: TRBJ2-5; V gene: TRBV5-4; clone size: few; D gene: TRBD2; CDR3 DNA: TGTGCCAGCAGCTTGTGGGGGGGGGAGACCCAGTACTTC; CDR3 protein: CASSLWGGETQYF
J gene: TRBJ1-1; V gene: TRBV29-1; clone size: .; D gene: .; CDR3 DNA: TGCAGCGTTGCGACAGGTTTGAACACTGAAGCTTTCTTT; CDR3 protein: CSVATGLNTEAFF
J gene: TRBJ1-3; V gene: TRBV4-2; clone size: .; D gene: TRBD1; CDR3 DNA: TGTGCCAGCAGCCAGGGGACAGGGGGCTCAGGAAACACCATATATTTT; CDR3 protein: CASSQGTGGSGNTIYF
J gene: TRBJ1-1; V gene: TRBV6-4; clone size: .; D gene: .; CDR3 DNA: TGTGCCAGCAGTACAGACATGAACACTGAAGCTTTCTTT; CDR3 protein: CASSTDMNTEAFF
J gene: TRBJ1-1; V gene: TRBV7-9; clone size: .; D gene: .; CDR3 DNA: TGTGCCAGCAGTTTCACAGGGATGAACACTGAAGCTTTCTTT; CDR3 protein: CASSFTGMNTEAFF
J gene: TRBJ1-2; V gene: TRBV2; clone size: .; D gene: TRBD1; CDR3 DNA: TGTGCCAGCAGCGCAGGGGGAGCTAACTATGGCTACACCTTC; CDR3 protein: CASSAGGANYGYTF
J gene: TRBJ1-4; V gene: TRBV27; clone size: .; D gene: .; CDR3 DNA: TGTGCCAGCAGGGACATTTCGAGTGAAAAACTGTTTTTT; CDR3 protein: CASRDISSEKLFF
J gene: TRBJ2-7; V gene: TRBV6-2/TRBV6-3; clone size: .; D gene: TRBD1; CDR3 DNA: TGTGCCAGCAGTTACGCCAGACAGGGCAACCGGTTCGAGCAGTACTTC; CDR3 protein: CASSYARQGNRFEQYF
J gene: TRBJ2-7; V gene: TRBV9; clone size: few; D gene: TRBD1; CDR3 DNA: TGTGCCAGCAGCGTAGCTGCGACAGGGGCCTACGAGCAGTACTTC; CDR3 protein: CASSVAATGAYEQYF
J gene: TRBJ1-2; V gene: TRBV6-1; clone size: .; D gene: .; CDR3 DNA: TGTGCCAGCAGAGCCACAGGGTTAGGTAACTATGGCTACACCTTC; CDR3 protein: CASRATGLGNYGYTF
J gene: TRBJ2-3; V gene: TRBV5-4; clone size: .; D gene: .; CDR3 DNA: TGTGCCAGCAGCCCGGGGGGCAGAAGCACAGATACGCAGTATTTT; CDR3 protein: CASSPGGRSTDTQYF
J gene: TRBJ1-2; V gene: TRBV5-4; clone size: .; D gene: TRBD1; CDR3 DNA: TGTGCCAGCACCACGGGCAGGGGGCCCCCTAACTATGGCTACACCTTC; CDR3 protein: CASTTGRGPPNYGYTF
J gene: TRBJ1-2; V gene: TRBV6-1; clone size: .; D gene: .; CDR3 DNA: TGTGCCAGCAGTGAAGCGTGGCCGAACTATGGCTACACCTTC; CDR3 protein: CASSEAWPNYGYTF
J gene: TRBJ1-1; V gene: TRBV9; clone size: .; D gene: .; CDR3 DNA: TGTGCCAGCAGCGAGGGGGTGAACACTGAAGCTTTCTTT; CDR3 protein: CASSEGVNTEAFF
J gene: TRBJ1-1; V gene: TRBV7-3; clone size: .; D gene: TRBD1; CDR3 DNA: TGTGCCAGCAGGCAGGGGGCTTTGAACACTGAAGCTTTCTTT; CDR3 protein: CASRQGALNTEAFF